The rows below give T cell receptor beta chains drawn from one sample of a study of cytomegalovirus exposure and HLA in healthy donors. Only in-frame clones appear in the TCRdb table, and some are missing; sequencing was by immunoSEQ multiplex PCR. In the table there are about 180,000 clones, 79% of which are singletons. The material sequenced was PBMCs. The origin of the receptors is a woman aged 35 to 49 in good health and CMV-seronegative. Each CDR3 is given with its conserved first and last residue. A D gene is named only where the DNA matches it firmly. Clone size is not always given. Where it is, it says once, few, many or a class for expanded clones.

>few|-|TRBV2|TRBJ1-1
CASSENSYTEAFF
TGTGCCAGCAGTGAAAACAGCTACACTGAAGCTTTCTTT
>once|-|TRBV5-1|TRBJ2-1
CASSPLGGDNEQFF
TGCGCCAGCAGCCCCCTAGGGGGGGACAATGAGCAGTTCTTC
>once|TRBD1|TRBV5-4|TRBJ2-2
CASSTNSRGRETGELFF
TGTGCCAGCAGCACCAACTCAAGGGGGCGAGAGACCGGGGAGCTGTTTTTT
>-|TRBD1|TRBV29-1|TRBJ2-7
CSVETGQLSSYEQYF
TGCAGCGTGGAAACGGGACAGCTAAGCTCCTACGAGCAGTACTTC
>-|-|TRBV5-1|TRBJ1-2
CASSLDGNYGYTF
TGCGCCAGCAGCTTGGACGGGAACTATGGCTACACCTTC
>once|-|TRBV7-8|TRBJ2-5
CASSKWGSYQETQYF
TGTGCCAGCAGCAAATGGGGCAGCTACCAAGAGACCCAGTACTTC
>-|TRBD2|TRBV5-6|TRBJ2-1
CASSPDEREVVHEQFF
TGTGCCAGCAGCCCGGATGAGCGGGAGGTTGTTCATGAGCAGTTCTTC
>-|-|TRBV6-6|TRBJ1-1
CASPLQDRPNTEAFF
TGTGCCAGCCCGTTACAAGACAGGCCGAACACTGAAGCTTTCTTT
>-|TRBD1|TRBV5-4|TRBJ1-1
CASSLEGGGTGGAFF
TGTGCCAGCAGCTTAGAGGGGGGAGGGACAGGTGGAGCTTTCTTT
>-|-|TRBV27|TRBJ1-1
CASSLRGEGTEAFF
TGTGCCAGCAGTTTACGGGGGGAGGGCACTGAAGCTTTCTTT
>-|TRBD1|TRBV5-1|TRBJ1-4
CASSANPQGAGEKLFF
TGCGCCAGCAGCGCCAATCCACAGGGGGCGGGTGAAAAACTGTTTTTT
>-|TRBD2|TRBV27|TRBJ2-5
CASSSGTRQETQYF
TGTGCCAGCAGTTCAGGGACTAGACAAGAGACCCAGTACTTC
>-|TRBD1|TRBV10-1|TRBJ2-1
CASSEAGQGYNEQFF
TGCGCCAGCAGTGAGGCGGGACAGGGCTACAATGAGCAGTTCTTC
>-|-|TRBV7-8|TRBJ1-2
CASSRSVELSIAGGYTF
TGTGCCAGCAGCCGATCGGTCGAACTGTCGATCGCGGGAGGCTACACCTTC
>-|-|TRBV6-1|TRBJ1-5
CASSEWGGSNQPQHF
TGTGCCAGCAGTGAATGGGGGGGTAGCAATCAGCCCCAGCATTTT
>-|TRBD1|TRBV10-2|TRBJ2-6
CASSRTGGAGANVLTF
TGCGCCAGCAGCCGGACAGGGGGGGCTGGGGCCAACGTCCTGACTTTC
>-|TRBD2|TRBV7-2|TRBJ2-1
CASSPTSGSGGEQFF
TGTGCCAGCAGCCCGACTAGCGGGAGTGGTGGTGAGCAGTTCTTC
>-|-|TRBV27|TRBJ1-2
CASSSLGANYGYTF
TGTGCCAGCAGTTCCTTAGGAGCCAACTATGGCTACACCTTC
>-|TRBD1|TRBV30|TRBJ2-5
CAWSVGTARETQYF
TGTGCCTGGAGTGTTGGGACAGCCCGGGAGACCCAGTACTTC
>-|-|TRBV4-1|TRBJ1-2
CASSQELANYGYTF
TGCGCCAGCAGCCAAGAGTTAGCGAACTATGGCTACACCTTC
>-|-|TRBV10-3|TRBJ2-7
CAISESFGDISYEQYF
TGTGCCATCAGTGAGTCCTTTGGGGACATATCCTACGAGCAGTACTTC
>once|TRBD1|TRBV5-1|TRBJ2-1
CASIQGAGAFSGYNEQFF
TGCGCCAGCATTCAGGGGGCCGGGGCCTTTAGCGGTTACAATGAGCAGTTCTTC
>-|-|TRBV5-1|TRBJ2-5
CASSPGSGRETQYF
TGCGCCAGCAGCCCGGGATCCGGCAGGGAGACCCAGTACTTC
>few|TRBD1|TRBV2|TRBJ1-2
CASFGDRLDGYTF
TGTGCCAGCTTTGGGGACAGGTTGGATGGCTACACCTTC